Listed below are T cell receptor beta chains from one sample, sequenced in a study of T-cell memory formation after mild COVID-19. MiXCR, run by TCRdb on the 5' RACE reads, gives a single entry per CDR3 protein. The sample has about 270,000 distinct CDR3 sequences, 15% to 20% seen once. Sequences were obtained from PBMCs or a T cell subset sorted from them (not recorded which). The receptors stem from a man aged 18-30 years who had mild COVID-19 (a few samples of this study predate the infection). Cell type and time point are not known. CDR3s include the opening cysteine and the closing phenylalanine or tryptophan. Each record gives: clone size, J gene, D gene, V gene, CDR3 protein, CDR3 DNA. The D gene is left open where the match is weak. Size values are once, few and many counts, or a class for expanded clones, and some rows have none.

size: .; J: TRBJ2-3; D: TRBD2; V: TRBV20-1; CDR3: CSAPRGGTDTQYF; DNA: TGCAGTGCGCCCCGGGGGGGCACAGATACGCAGTATTTT
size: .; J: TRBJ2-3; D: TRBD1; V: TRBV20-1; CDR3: CSAASGTGTDTQYF; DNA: TGCAGTGCTGCTTCCGGGACAGGGACAGATACGCAGTATTTT
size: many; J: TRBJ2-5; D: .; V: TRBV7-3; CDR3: CASSFRPQETQYF; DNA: TGTGCCAGCAGCTTCAGGCCCCAAGAGACCCAGTACTTC
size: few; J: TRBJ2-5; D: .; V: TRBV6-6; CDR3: CASSRTKETQYF; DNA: TGTGCCAGCAGCCGGACTAAAGAGACCCAGTACTTC
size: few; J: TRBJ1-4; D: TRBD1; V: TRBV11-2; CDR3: CASSLTLGQGANEKLFF; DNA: TGTGCCAGCAGCCTTACTCTGGGACAGGGAGCTAATGAAAAACTGTTTTTT
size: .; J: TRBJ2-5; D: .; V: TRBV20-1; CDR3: CSARGQRGGGPQETQYF; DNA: TGCAGTGCTAGGGGCCAGCGGGGAGGGGGACCTCAAGAGACCCAGTACTTC
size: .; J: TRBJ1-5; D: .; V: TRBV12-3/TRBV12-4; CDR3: CASRGDSNQPQHF; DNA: TGTGCCAGCAGGGGGGATAGCAATCAGCCCCAGCATTTT
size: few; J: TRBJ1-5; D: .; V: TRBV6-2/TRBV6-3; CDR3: CASSLEGYQPQHF; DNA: TGTGCCAGCAGTTTGGAGGGATATCAGCCCCAGCATTTT
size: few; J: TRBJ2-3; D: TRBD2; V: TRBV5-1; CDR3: CASSFFSGADGDTQYF; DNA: TGCGCCAGCAGCTTTTTCAGCGGGGCGGACGGAGATACGCAGTATTTT
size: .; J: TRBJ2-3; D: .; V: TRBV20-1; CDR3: CSARSSQSTDTQYF; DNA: TGCAGTGCTAGATCTAGCCAGAGCACAGATACGCAGTATTTT
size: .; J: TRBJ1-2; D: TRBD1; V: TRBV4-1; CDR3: CASSQRGDRGHGYTF; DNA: TGCGCCAGCAGCCAAAGGGGGGACAGGGGCCATGGCTACACCTTC
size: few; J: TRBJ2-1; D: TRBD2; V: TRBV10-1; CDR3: CASSPTIAGDNEQFF; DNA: TGCGCCAGCAGCCCCACGATAGCGGGGGACAATGAGCAGTTCTTC
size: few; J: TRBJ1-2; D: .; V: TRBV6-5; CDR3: CASSYVAGRRGYTF; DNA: TGTGCCAGCAGTTACGTCGCAGGGCGTCGCGGCTACACCTTC
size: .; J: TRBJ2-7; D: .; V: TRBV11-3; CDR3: CASSLATGREQYF; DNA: TGTGCCAGCAGCTTAGCCACAGGGCGCGAGCAGTACTTC
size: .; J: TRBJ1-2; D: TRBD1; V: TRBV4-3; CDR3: CASSSTGGIYGYTF; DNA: TGCGCCAGCAGCTCGACAGGGGGCATCTATGGCTACACCTTC
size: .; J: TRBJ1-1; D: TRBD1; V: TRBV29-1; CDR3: CSAGTGVNTEAFF; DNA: TGCAGCGCCGGGACAGGGGTTAACACTGAAGCTTTCTTT
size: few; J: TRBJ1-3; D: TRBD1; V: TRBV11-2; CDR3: CASSSRGGTGGSGNTIYF; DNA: TGTGCCAGCAGCTCCCGGGGAGGGACAGGGGGCTCTGGAAACACCATATATTTT
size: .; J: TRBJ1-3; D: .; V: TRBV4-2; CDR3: CASSQDWRVSDTIYF; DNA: TGTGCCAGCAGCCAAGATTGGAGGGTGTCGGACACCATATATTTT
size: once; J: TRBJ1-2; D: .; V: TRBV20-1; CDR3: CSARDPGVGYTF; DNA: TGCAGTGCTAGAGATCCAGGGGTAGGCTACACCTTC
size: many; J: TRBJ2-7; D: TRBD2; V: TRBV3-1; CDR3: CASRSSGSSYEQYF; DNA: TGTGCCAGCCGTTCTAGCGGAAGCTCCTACGAGCAGTACTTC
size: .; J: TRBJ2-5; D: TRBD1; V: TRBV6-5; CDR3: CASSYFRDRQETQYF; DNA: TGTGCCAGCAGTTACTTCCGGGACAGACAAGAGACCCAGTACTTC
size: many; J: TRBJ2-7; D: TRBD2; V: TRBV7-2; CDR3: CASSPSSGRSYEQYF; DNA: TGTGCCAGCAGCCCCTCTAGCGGGAGGTCCTACGAGCAGTACTTC
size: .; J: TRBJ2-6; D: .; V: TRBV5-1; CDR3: CASSLEGVGANVLTF; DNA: TGCGCCAGCAGCTTGGAGGGGGTTGGGGCCAACGTCCTGACTTTC
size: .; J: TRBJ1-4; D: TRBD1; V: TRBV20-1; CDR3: CSAHDRTGGRRKLFF; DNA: TGCAGTGCCCACGACCGGACAGGGGGCCGGAGAAAACTGTTTTTT
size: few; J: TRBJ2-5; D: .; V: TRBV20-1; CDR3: CSAISSSAAQETQYF; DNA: TGCAGTGCTATTTCAAGTTCGGCAGCGCAAGAGACCCAGTACTTC
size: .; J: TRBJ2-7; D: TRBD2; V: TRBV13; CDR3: CASSPPASGPLREQYF; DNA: TGTGCCAGCAGCCCGCCGGCTAGCGGGCCTCTTAGGGAGCAGTACTTC
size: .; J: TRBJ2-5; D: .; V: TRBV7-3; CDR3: CASSLDRQETQYF; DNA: TGTGCCAGCAGCTTAGACAGGCAAGAGACCCAGTACTTC
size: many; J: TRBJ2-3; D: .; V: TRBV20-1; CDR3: CSARGLLEPQYF; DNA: TGCAGTGCTAGAGGACTCCTCGAACCGCAGTATTTT